This is a list of T cell receptor beta chains from one sample in a study of identifying expanded T cells in peripheral blood. Repertoires were generated with immunoSEQ multiplex PCR, while TCRdb's copy carries only in-frame clones and drops some. The sample consists of over 100,000 clones, more than 70% of them appearing once. Sequences were obtained from blood. The origin of the receptors is a person aged 18 to 69 in good health. The CDR3 runs from the conserved cysteine through the conserved F or W. Fields, in order: V gene, clone size, J gene, CDR3 protein. Clone size appears in some rows only: once, few, many, or a class for an expanded clone.

v_call: TRBV6-1
clone_size: NA
j_call: TRBJ1-5
cdr3_aa: CASSEAIWDTGNQPQHF

v_call: TRBV29-1
clone_size: NA
j_call: TRBJ1-3
cdr3_aa: CSVEDLADSGNTIYF

v_call: TRBV20-1
clone_size: NA
j_call: TRBJ1-2
cdr3_aa: CSAPQHYTF

v_call: TRBV7-3
clone_size: NA
j_call: TRBJ2-7
cdr3_aa: CASSLTTGRDEQYF

v_call: TRBV27
clone_size: NA
j_call: TRBJ2-1
cdr3_aa: CASSLGYNEQFF

v_call: TRBV14
clone_size: NA
j_call: TRBJ1-2
cdr3_aa: CASSNTGGADYGYTF

v_call: TRBV10-3
clone_size: once
j_call: TRBJ2-7
cdr3_aa: CAIREGNVGEQYF

v_call: TRBV30
clone_size: NA
j_call: TRBJ2-1
cdr3_aa: CAWSWAPGLRDPYNEQFF

v_call: TRBV23-1
clone_size: NA
j_call: TRBJ1-5
cdr3_aa: CASNRHSNQPQHF

v_call: TRBV19
clone_size: NA
j_call: TRBJ1-1
cdr3_aa: CASSRKGGRTEAFF

v_call: TRBV9
clone_size: NA
j_call: TRBJ2-1
cdr3_aa: CASSQTAGQRLFF

v_call: TRBV6-5
clone_size: once
j_call: TRBJ1-1
cdr3_aa: CASQFDRSQTIAFF

v_call: TRBV2
clone_size: NA
j_call: TRBJ1-1
cdr3_aa: CASSETGVWGTEAFF

v_call: TRBV6-5
clone_size: NA
j_call: TRBJ1-1
cdr3_aa: CASSYSEGSVEAFF

v_call: TRBV6-5
clone_size: NA
j_call: TRBJ2-2
cdr3_aa: CASSYSGQGAVWELFF

v_call: TRBV7-9
clone_size: NA
j_call: TRBJ1-2
cdr3_aa: CASSKKDRGLNYGYTF

v_call: TRBV10-3
clone_size: NA
j_call: TRBJ2-3
cdr3_aa: CAISESSLRGDTQYF

v_call: TRBV29-1
clone_size: few
j_call: TRBJ2-5
cdr3_aa: CSVGFGQGGQETQYF

v_call: TRBV5-1
clone_size: NA
j_call: TRBJ1-2
cdr3_aa: CASQGGEVGNTF

v_call: TRBV5-1
clone_size: NA
j_call: TRBJ2-4
cdr3_aa: CASSLAQEGKNIQYF

v_call: TRBV5-6
clone_size: once
j_call: TRBJ2-4
cdr3_aa: CASSFRVHGDIQYF

v_call: TRBV30
clone_size: NA
j_call: TRBJ1-5
cdr3_aa: CAWSRASNQPQHF

v_call: TRBV18
clone_size: NA
j_call: TRBJ2-1
cdr3_aa: CASSVGTSFYNEQFF

v_call: TRBV6-6
clone_size: NA
j_call: TRBJ2-5
cdr3_aa: CASIRAVKETQYF

v_call: TRBV4-3
clone_size: NA
j_call: TRBJ2-2
cdr3_aa: CASSQGQGANTGELFF

v_call: TRBV4-2
clone_size: NA
j_call: TRBJ2-3
cdr3_aa: CASSPLGLAGGGTDTQYF

v_call: TRBV9
clone_size: NA
j_call: TRBJ2-5
cdr3_aa: CASSPGASGGLGETQYF

v_call: TRBV18
clone_size: NA
j_call: TRBJ2-7
cdr3_aa: CASSPQYEQYF

v_call: TRBV4-3
clone_size: NA
j_call: TRBJ2-7
cdr3_aa: CASSQEAAYYEQYF

v_call: TRBV7-8
clone_size: NA
j_call: TRBJ2-7
cdr3_aa: CASSELSRSYEQYF

v_call: TRBV29-1
clone_size: once
j_call: TRBJ1-1
cdr3_aa: CSVVLGGTEAFF

v_call: TRBV23-1
clone_size: NA
j_call: TRBJ2-4
cdr3_aa: CASVCYAKNIQYF

v_call: TRBV19
clone_size: NA
j_call: TRBJ1-6
cdr3_aa: CASSIGQAFSPLHF

v_call: TRBV2
clone_size: NA
j_call: TRBJ1-6
cdr3_aa: CASRDGSNSPLHF

v_call: TRBV10-3
clone_size: few
j_call: TRBJ1-2
cdr3_aa: CASSYSPDRTYGYTF